This is a list of T cell receptor beta chains from one sample in a study of molecular identifiers for immune sequencing clone quantification. Each CDR3 protein is one row after TCRdb ran MiXCR on the PCR reads. Of about 100,000 distinct CDR3 sequences listed, 35% are singletons. The sequencing sample was made of naive CD8+ T cells from blood, with Jurkat cell RNA spiked in. The receptors originated from a human donor in good health. Some libraries in this study had Jurkat cell RNA spiked in. The CDR3 runs from the conserved cysteine through the conserved F or W. A D gene is named only where the DNA matches it firmly. A clone size is listed for some rows: how often the clone was seen (once, few, many), or a class if it is expanded.

J gene: TRBJ2-7
CDR3 length: 19
V gene: TRBV20-1
clone size: .
D gene: TRBD2
CDR3 protein: CSARVLPRTSGRAGYEQYF
CDR3 DNA: TGCAGTGCTAGAGTCCTACCGCGGACTAGCGGGAGGGCCGGGTACGAGCAGTACTTC

J gene: TRBJ1-2
CDR3 length: 14
V gene: TRBV20-1
clone size: .
D gene: .
CDR3 protein: CSAPDRDINYGYTF
CDR3 DNA: TGCAGTGCCCCCGACCGAGACATTAACTATGGCTACACCTTC

J gene: TRBJ2-4
CDR3 length: 15
V gene: TRBV28
clone size: many
D gene: .
CDR3 protein: CASRSPVSAKNIQYF
CDR3 DNA: TGTGCCAGCAGGAGCCCAGTTTCAGCCAAAAACATTCAGTACTTC

J gene: TRBJ2-2
CDR3 length: 14
V gene: TRBV6-1
clone size: many
D gene: TRBD1
CDR3 protein: CASLQGAGTGELFF
CDR3 DNA: TGTGCCAGCCTACAGGGGGCCGGAACCGGGGAGCTGTTTTTT

J gene: TRBJ2-5
CDR3 length: 16
V gene: TRBV3-1
clone size: .
D gene: TRBD2
CDR3 protein: CASSPWREGLIVTQYF
CDR3 DNA: TGTGCCAGCAGCCCGTGGCGGGAGGGGTTGATTGTGACCCAGTACTTC

J gene: TRBJ2-7
CDR3 length: 19
V gene: TRBV25-1
clone size: .
D gene: TRBD1
CDR3 protein: CATSWNRDSNTVSSYGQYF
CDR3 DNA: TGTGCCACCAGCTGGAATCGGGACAGCAATACCGTAAGCTCCTACGGGCAGTACTTC

J gene: TRBJ2-3
CDR3 length: 17
V gene: TRBV4-3
clone size: once
D gene: TRBD2
CDR3 protein: CASGLGTSGRTGDTQYF
CDR3 DNA: TGCGCCAGCGGCCTTGGGACTAGCGGAAGGACAGGAGATACGCAGTATTTT

J gene: TRBJ2-3
CDR3 length: 15
V gene: TRBV12-3/TRBV12-4
clone size: few
D gene: TRBD2
CDR3 protein: CASSSVTSFTDTQYF
CDR3 DNA: TGTGCCAGCAGTAGTGTGACTAGCTTCACAGATACGCAGTATTTT

J gene: TRBJ1-4
CDR3 length: 14
V gene: TRBV6-5
clone size: .
D gene: TRBD1
CDR3 protein: CASRLDRGNEKLFF
CDR3 DNA: TGTGCCAGCAGGCTTGACAGGGGGAATGAAAAACTGTTTTTT

J gene: TRBJ1-5
CDR3 length: 16
V gene: TRBV4-1
clone size: .
D gene: .
CDR3 protein: CASSQDRGGGYQPQHF
CDR3 DNA: TGCGCCAGCAGCCAAGATCGGGGAGGCGGCTATCAGCCCCAGCATTTT

J gene: TRBJ2-7
CDR3 length: 15
V gene: TRBV12-3/TRBV12-4
clone size: .
D gene: TRBD1
CDR3 protein: CASSSVGQAFYEQYF
CDR3 DNA: TGTGCCAGCAGCTCAGTTGGACAGGCCTTCTACGAGCAGTACTTC

J gene: TRBJ1-2
CDR3 length: 17
V gene: TRBV4-1
clone size: .
D gene: TRBD1
CDR3 protein: CASSQSEGWDRGDGYTF
CDR3 DNA: TGCGCCAGCAGCCAAAGTGAGGGGTGGGACAGGGGAGATGGCTACACCTTC

J gene: TRBJ2-2
CDR3 length: 16
V gene: TRBV7-6
clone size: .
D gene: TRBD2
CDR3 protein: CASSLTRGGRNGELFF
CDR3 DNA: TGTGCCAGCAGCCTGACCCGCGGGGGGCGTAACGGGGAGCTGTTTTTT

J gene: TRBJ2-7
CDR3 length: 16
V gene: TRBV14
clone size: .
D gene: TRBD2
CDR3 protein: CASSQGTSGNYYEQYF
CDR3 DNA: TGTGCCAGCAGCCAAGGTACTAGCGGGAACTACTACGAGCAGTACTTC